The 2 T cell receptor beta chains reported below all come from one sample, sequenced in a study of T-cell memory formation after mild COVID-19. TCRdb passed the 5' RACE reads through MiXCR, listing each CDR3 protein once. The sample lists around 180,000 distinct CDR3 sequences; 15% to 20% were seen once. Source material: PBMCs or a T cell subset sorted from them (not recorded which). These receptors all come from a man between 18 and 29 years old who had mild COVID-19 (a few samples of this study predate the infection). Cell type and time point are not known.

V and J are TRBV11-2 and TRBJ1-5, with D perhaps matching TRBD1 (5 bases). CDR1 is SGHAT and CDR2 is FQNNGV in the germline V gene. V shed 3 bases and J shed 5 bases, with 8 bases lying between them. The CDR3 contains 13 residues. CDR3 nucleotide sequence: TGTGCCAGCAGCTTTGCGGGGGATCAGCCCCAGCATTTT. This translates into CASSFAGDQPQHF.

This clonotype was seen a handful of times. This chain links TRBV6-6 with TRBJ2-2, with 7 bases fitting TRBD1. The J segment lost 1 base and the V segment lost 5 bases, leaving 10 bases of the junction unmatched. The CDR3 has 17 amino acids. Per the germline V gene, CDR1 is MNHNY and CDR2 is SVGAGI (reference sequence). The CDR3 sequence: CASSRRTGRVNTGELFF. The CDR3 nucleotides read TGTGCCAGCAGTCGTCGGACAGGAAGGGTGAACACCGGGGAGCTGTTTTTT.